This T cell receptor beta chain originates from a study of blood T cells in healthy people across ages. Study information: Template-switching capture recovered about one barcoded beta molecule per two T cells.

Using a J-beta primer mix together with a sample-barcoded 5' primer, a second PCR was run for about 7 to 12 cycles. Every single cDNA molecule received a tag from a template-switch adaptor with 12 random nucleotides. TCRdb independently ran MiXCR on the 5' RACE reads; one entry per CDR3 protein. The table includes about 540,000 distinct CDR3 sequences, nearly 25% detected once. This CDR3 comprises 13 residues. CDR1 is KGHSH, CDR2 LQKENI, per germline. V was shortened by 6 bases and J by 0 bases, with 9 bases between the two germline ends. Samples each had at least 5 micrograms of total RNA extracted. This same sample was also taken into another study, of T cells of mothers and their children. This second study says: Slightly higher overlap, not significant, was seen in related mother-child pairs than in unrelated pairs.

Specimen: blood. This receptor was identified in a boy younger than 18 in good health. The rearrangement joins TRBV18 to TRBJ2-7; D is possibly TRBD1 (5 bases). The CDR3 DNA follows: TGTGCCAGCTCGGGGCGGAGCTCCTACGAGCAGTACTTC. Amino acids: CASSGRSSYEQYF. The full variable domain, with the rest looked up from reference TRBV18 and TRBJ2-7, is NAGVMQNPRHLVRRRGQEARLRCSPMKGHSHVYWYRQLPEEGLKFMVYLQKENIIDESGMPKERFSAEFPKEGPSILRIQQVVRGDSAAYFCASSGRSSYEQYFGPGTRLTVT.